This is a list of T cell receptor beta chains from one sample in a study of T cell responses to AZD1222 COVID-19 vaccine. Method: immunoSEQ multiplex PCR; TCRdb's copy keeps in-frame clones and lacks some. The sample records roughly 51,000 clones, 70% to 90% being singletons. Sequencing was performed on peripheral blood, taken 28 days after the second AZD1222 dose. The receptor set was obtained from an adult who received the AZD1222 COVID-19 vaccine. The CDR3 runs from the conserved cysteine through the conserved F or W. The order of the fields is D gene, J gene, clone size, V gene, CDR3 protein, CDR3 DNA. A D gene is named only where the DNA matches it firmly. Only some rows state a clone size, as once, few, many or a class for expanded clones.

D gene: -
J gene: TRBJ2-2
clone size: once
V gene: TRBV2
CDR3 protein: CASSATGVAGELFF
CDR3 DNA: TGTGCCAGCAGTGCGACAGGCGTTGCCGGGGAGCTGTTTTTT

D gene: -
J gene: TRBJ1-6
clone size: -
V gene: TRBV2
CDR3 protein: CASSVSGQNSPLHF
CDR3 DNA: TGTGCCAGCAGTGTGTCAGGACAAAATTCACCCCTCCACTTT

D gene: -
J gene: TRBJ1-1
clone size: few
V gene: TRBV19
CDR3 protein: CASSSYRENTEAFF
CDR3 DNA: TGTGCCAGTAGTTCCTACAGGGAGAACACTGAAGCTTTCTTT

D gene: TRBD2
J gene: TRBJ2-7
clone size: -
V gene: TRBV27
CDR3 protein: CASSRGASGRYEQYF
CDR3 DNA: TGTGCCAGCTCCAGGGGGGCTAGCGGGAGATACGAGCAGTACTTC

D gene: TRBD2
J gene: TRBJ2-2
clone size: -
V gene: TRBV4-1
CDR3 protein: CASSQGRLAGSGELFF
CDR3 DNA: TGCGCCAGCAGCCAAGGTCGGCTAGCGGGATCCGGGGAGCTGTTTTTT

D gene: -
J gene: TRBJ1-3
clone size: -
V gene: TRBV5-6
CDR3 protein: CASSLARSWGDTIYF
CDR3 DNA: TGTGCCAGCAGCTTGGCCAGGTCTTGGGGTGACACCATATATTTT

D gene: -
J gene: TRBJ1-2
clone size: -
V gene: TRBV9
CDR3 protein: CASSARTEPGYGYTF
CDR3 DNA: TGTGCCAGCAGCGCGAGAACCGAGCCGGGGTATGGCTACACCTTC

D gene: -
J gene: TRBJ2-7
clone size: -
V gene: TRBV12-3/TRBV12-4
CDR3 protein: CASSFREQYF
CDR3 DNA: TGTGCCAGCAGTTTTCGGGAGCAGTACTTC

D gene: -
J gene: TRBJ1-6
clone size: -
V gene: TRBV5-1
CDR3 protein: CASRERGHPENSPLHF
CDR3 DNA: TGCGCCAGCAGAGAGCGCGGGCACCCTGAGAATTCACCCCTCCACTTT

D gene: TRBD1
J gene: TRBJ1-2
clone size: -
V gene: TRBV5-4
CDR3 protein: CASSLRGAGGYTF
CDR3 DNA: TGTGCCAGCAGCCTCAGGGGGGCCGGTGGCTACACCTTC

D gene: TRBD2
J gene: TRBJ2-7
clone size: -
V gene: TRBV9
CDR3 protein: CASSRGLAGEGYEQYF
CDR3 DNA: TGTGCCAGCAGCAGGGGACTAGCGGGAGAGGGTTACGAGCAGTACTTC

D gene: TRBD2
J gene: TRBJ2-7
clone size: -
V gene: TRBV4-1
CDR3 protein: CASSQDVAGGPLVEQYF
CDR3 DNA: TGCGCCAGCAGCCAAGATGTAGCGGGAGGGCCTTTGGTCGAGCAGTACTTC

D gene: TRBD2
J gene: TRBJ2-3
clone size: -
V gene: TRBV11-1
CDR3 protein: CATTEASGTDTQYF
CDR3 DNA: TGTGCCACCACTGAGGCTAGCGGGACAGATACGCAGTATTTT

D gene: TRBD1
J gene: TRBJ2-6
clone size: -
V gene: TRBV2
CDR3 protein: CASSNRGSSSGANVLTF
CDR3 DNA: TGTGCCAGCAGTAACAGGGGAAGTAGCTCTGGGGCCAACGTCCTGACTTTC

D gene: -
J gene: TRBJ1-3
clone size: -
V gene: TRBV19
CDR3 protein: CASSIGIRGRNTIYF
CDR3 DNA: TGTGCCAGTAGTATTGGAATCAGGGGTCGAAACACCATATATTTT

D gene: TRBD2
J gene: TRBJ2-1
clone size: -
V gene: TRBV19
CDR3 protein: CATRRELASYNEQFF
CDR3 DNA: TGTGCCACCAGGAGGGAACTAGCGTCATACAATGAGCAGTTCTTC

D gene: -
J gene: TRBJ2-5
clone size: -
V gene: TRBV13
CDR3 protein: CASSLGTRHRETQYF
CDR3 DNA: TGTGCCAGCAGCCTCGGGACCCGGCATAGGGAGACCCAGTACTTC

D gene: -
J gene: TRBJ1-1
clone size: -
V gene: TRBV27
CDR3 protein: CASSLNRGWAEAFF
CDR3 DNA: TGTGCCAGCAGTTTAAACCGGGGCTGGGCTGAAGCTTTCTTT